This T cell receptor (beta chain) was retrieved from a study of metastatic and nonmetastatic thyroid tumors. CDR1 is SGHTA and CDR2 is FQGTGA in the germline V gene. CDR3 length equals 14 residues. V lost 5 bases and J 4 bases, leaving 11 bases between the germline ends. This clone was seen repeatedly, ten times or more. Each patient went into thyroid surgery without having received any treatment. With MiXCR, TCRdb called clones anew from the PCR reads. The sample yields about 15,000 clones, less than 30% seen once. The rearrangement uses TRBV7-3 and TRBJ2-2, with D tentatively TRBD2 (5 bases). Sequenced: tumor tissue. This TCR was recovered from a male donor with papillary thyroid cancer or a benign thyroid nodule (not recorded which). Some clones in this sample may be carry-over from other donors' samples. The CDR3 coding sequence is TGTGCCAGCAGCCCCGGGGTCTTCACCGGGGAGCTGTTTTTT. Its protein is CASSPGVFTGELFF.